The 32 T cell receptor beta chains given below trace back to one sample, sequenced in a study of T cells in Graves' hyperthyroidism and ophthalmopathy. The source material, RNA transcripts, was used to amplify TCR beta CDR3 regions. First-round RT-PCR with HTBI primers amplified the TCR CDR3 region. A single record per CDR3 protein comes from TCRdb applying MiXCR to the multiplex PCR reads. Of a few hundred thousand distinct CDR3 sequences detected, 18% appear once; the ten largest clones hold under 55%. Sequenced input: blood. Receptors were obtained from a woman in her forties or fifties with Graves' hyperthyroidism.

This clonotype occurred a few times. The chain links TRBV18 to TRBJ2-2; 9 positions match TRBD1. CDR1 KGHSH and CDR2 LQKENI come from the germline V gene. The CDR3 length is 17 residues. The J segment lost 5 bases and the V segment lost 3 bases, leaving 10 bases of the junction unmatched. DNA for the CDR3: TGTGCCAGCTCACCCCCCCGCGGACAGGGGAGTACCGGGGAGCTGTTTTTT. It translates to CASSPPRGQGSTGELFF.

This clonotype showed up many times. The gene calls are TRBV7-2 and TRBJ1-1; 7 nucleotides match TRBD1. CDR1 SGHTA and CDR2 FQGNSA come from the germline V gene. This CDR3 has 14 amino acids. V shed 5 bases and J 5 bases; nucleotides not matched to a gene: 8. The CDR3, as DNA: TGTGCCAGCAGCCATTGGGACAGCGAGACTGAAGCTTTCTTT. Protein product: CASSHWDSETEAFF.

The chain joins TRBV20-1 to TRBJ1-3; D not resolved. Trimming cost V 6 bases and J 1 base, with 7 bases left between them. The CDR3 loop spans 12 amino acids. CDR1 and CDR2 from the germline V gene are DFQATT and SNEGSKA (reference sequence). In DNA form, the CDR3 reads TGCAGTGCAGGGTTGTCTGGAAACACCATATATTTT. Encoded protein: CSAGLSGNTIYF.

This clonotype was observed a handful of times. The chain couples TRBV5-8 to TRBJ1-2; D may be TRBD1 (5 bases). Germline CDR1 reads SGHTS; CDR2 reads YDEGEE. The CDR3 runs 15 residues. The germline V and J ends were trimmed by 5 bases and 3 bases, with 17 bases remaining between them. CDR3 coding DNA: TGTGCCAGCAGTTACCCCCCTTCGGGGGACTATGGCTACACCTTC. Its protein product is CASSYPPSGDYGYTF.

This clonotype was seen a handful of times. The CDR3, as DNA: TGCGCCAGCAGCCAAGACCAGGGACGGGAGACCCAGTACTTC. Protein: CASSQDQGRETQYF. The rearrangement uses TRBV4-1 and TRBJ2-5; possibly TRBD1 or TRBD2 for D (5 bases each). V lost 0 bases and J 5 bases, leaving 10 bases between the germline ends. Germline values: CDR1 MGHRA, CDR2 YSYEKL. The CDR3 contains 14 residues.

This clonotype was detected many times. This chain uses TRBV12-3 or TRBV12-4 with TRBJ1-5, with a tentative D call TRBD1 (5 bases). V shed 3 bases and J shed 4 bases, with 7 bases lying between them. The CDR3 has 13 residues. The CDR3 DNA reads as TGTGCCAGCAGTTTTGGGGGGAATCAGCCCCAGCATTTT. Amino acids: CASSFGGNQPQHF.

The CDR3 loop reads CATSRNMDRGPYTEAFF. CDR3 nucleotides: TGTGCCACCAGCAGAAATATGGACAGGGGACCTTACACTGAAGCTTTCTTT. The rearrangement links TRBV15 to TRBJ1-1; 9 positions match TRBD1. V shed 2 bases and J 3 bases; nucleotides not matched to a gene: 10. This CDR3 is built from 17 residues. Germline-derived CDR1 and CDR2 are LNHNV and YYDKDF (reference sequence).

The chain recombines TRBV10-3 with TRBJ2-7, with D unresolved. The germline V gene has CDR1 ENHRY and CDR2 SYGVKD. Trimming shortened V by 0 bases and J by 0 bases, and 6 bases separated the two germline ends. There are 14 residues in the CDR3. CDR3 protein: CAISESIGSYEQYF. The CDR3, as DNA: TGTGCCATCAGTGAGTCAATCGGCTCCTACGAGCAGTACTTC.

This clonotype was observed at least ten times. The genes are TRBV11-2 and TRBJ2-5; D unclear. The CDR3 length is 14 residues. The V end was cut by 1 base, the J end by 4 bases, with 10 bases between. Germline values: CDR1 SGHAT, CDR2 FQNNGV. The chain's CDR3 is CASSLVFSSETQYF. CDR3 nucleotides: TGTGCCAGCAGCTTAGTATTCTCGTCAGAGACCCAGTACTTC.

The chain is built from TRBV11-1 and TRBJ2-1, with 12 bases matching TRBD2. CDR1 is SGHAT and CDR2 is FQDESV in the germline V gene (reference sequence). CDR3 size: 15 residues. V shed 10 bases, J shed 8 bases, and the junction held 12 bases outside the gene matches. The CDR3 region has the DNA TGTGCCACTTCACCCAGACTAGCGGGGGTTTATGAGCAGTTCTTC. Translating it yields CATSPRLAGVYEQFF.

The chain couples TRBV9 to TRBJ1-4; a weak D match, TRBD1 (5 bases). This CDR3 spans 17 amino acids. Trimming took off 3 bases at V and 2 bases at J, with 17 bases between the two ends. In germline, CDR1 is SGDLS, CDR2 YYNGEE. The CDR3 here is CASSADDSSVTNEKLFF. In DNA form, the CDR3 reads TGTGCCAGCAGCGCGGACGACAGTTCCGTGACTAATGAAAAACTGTTTTTT.

This clonotype came up many times. V gene TRBV30 combines with J gene TRBJ2-7; D is perhaps TRBD1 (6 bases). CDR1 and CDR2 (germline): GTSNPN, SVGIG (reference sequence). The CDR3 extends over 13 amino acids. Trimming removed 5 bases from V and 5 bases from J, with 16 bases in between. CDR3 region: CAWERTVPHEQYF. For the CDR3, the DNA is TGTGCCTGGGAAAGGACAGTCCCCCACGAGCAGTACTTC. Supplemented by reference TRBV30 and TRBJ2-7, the full variable domain reads SQTIHQWPATLVQPVGSPLSLECTVEGTSNPNLYWYRQAAGRGLQLLFYSVGIGQISSEVPQNLSASRPQDRQFILSSKKLLLSDSGFYLCAWERTVPHEQYFGPGTRLTVT.

Regarding this clonotype: The junction and the germline gene differ at one end; a read error may be behind it. This chain links TRBV7-7 with TRBJ1-4, with 8 bases matching TRBD1. The CDR3 is 15 residues long. Looked up from germline, CDR1 is SSHAT and CDR2 is FNYEAQ (reference sequence). The CDR3 region has the DNA TGTGCTAGCAGCTACGGGACAGGTTTCAATGAAAAACTGTTTTTT. Protein: CASSYGTGFNEKLFF. Filled out from reference TRBV7-7 and TRBJ1-4, the complete variable domain reads GAGVSQSPRYKVTKRGQDVTLRCDPISSHATLYWYQQALGQGPEFLTYFNYEAQPDKSGLPSDRFSAERPEGSISTLTIQRTEQRDSAMYRCASSYGTGFNEKLFFGSGTQLSVL.

This clonotype was seen only a few times. The genes are TRBV12-3 or TRBV12-4 and TRBJ1-6; 7 bases line up with TRBD1. The CDR3 is 14 amino acids. J lost 7 bases, V lost 6 bases, and 6 bases had no gene match. The CDR3 DNA reads as TGTGCCAGCAGGCCGACAGGGAGAAATTCACCCCTCCACTTT. It is translated as CASRPTGRNSPLHF.

This clonotype was observed a single time. The CDR3 is CASTTEGFYGYTF. DNA of the CDR3: TGTGCCAGCACCACGGAGGGGTTCTATGGCTACACCTTC. V gene TRBV6-1 combines with J gene TRBJ1-2, with a possible D match to TRBD1 (5 bases). Trimming left V 7 bases short and J 4 bases short, with 13 bases between. Germline V gene lookup returns CDR1 MNHNS and CDR2 SASEGT. This CDR3 is built from 13 residues.

This clonotype was seen only a few times. CDR3 protein: CASSRNRGHEQYF. CDR3 DNA sequence: TGTGCCAGCAGCCGTAACAGGGGCCACGAGCAGTACTTC. This chain uses TRBV6-1 with TRBJ2-7; 7 nucleotides line up with TRBD1. CDR3 length: 13 residues. Unmatched junction bases numbered 7, after V lost 6 bases and J lost 5 bases. Germline V CDR1 and CDR2: MNHNS, SASEGT.

This clonotype was seen more than once but under ten times. V usage is TRBV29-1 and J usage is TRBJ2-3; 8 nucleotides align to TRBD2. CDR1 SQVTM and CDR2 ANQGSEA come from the germline V gene. This CDR3 has 14 residues. V dropped 3 bases and J dropped 0; count of bases not matched to a gene: 2. The CDR3 reads CSVDSSGSTDTQYF. In DNA form, the CDR3 reads TGCAGCGTTGACTCTAGCGGGAGCACAGATACGCAGTATTTT.

The chain has TRBV10-3 and TRBJ2-3; no clear D gene. The J call may be wrong; the DNA end is better matched by TRBJ1-5. CDR1 and CDR2 (germline): ENHRY, SYGVKD. The CDR3 is 13 amino acids. The CDR3 nucleotides are TGTGCCATCAGGACTAGCGGCACAGATACGCAGCATTTT. This translates into CAIRTSGTDTQHF.

This clonotype was observed at least ten times. V gene TRBV18 combines with J gene TRBJ1-5; the D gene is possibly TRBD1 (5 bases). The CDR3 loop spans 16 amino acids. CDR1 is KGHSH and CDR2 is LQKENI in the germline V gene. The V and J ends lost 2 bases and 1 base respectively, with 12 bases between them. This CDR3 reads CASSPTPGLSNQPQHF. The CDR3 DNA sequence: TGTGCCAGCTCACCAACTCCGGGGCTGAGCAATCAGCCCCAGCATTTT.

The rearrangement links TRBV2 to TRBJ2-1; no clear D. V was clipped by 6 bases and J by 9 bases, with 15 bases between them. The CDR3 contains 13 residues. Germline V gene lookup returns CDR1 SNHLY and CDR2 FYNNEI. CDR3 protein: CASSADMDFEQFF. For the CDR3, the DNA is TGTGCCAGCAGCGCCGACATGGATTTTGAGCAGTTCTTC.

The sample holds many counts of this clonotype. The chain uses TRBV24-1 and TRBJ2-1; possibly TRBD2 for D (7 bases). The CDR3 contains 18 residues. V was trimmed by 7 bases and J by 6 bases, leaving 27 bases between them. CDR1 is KGHDR, CDR2 SFDVKD, per germline. In nucleotides, the CDR3 is TGTGCCACCAGGCAATTTCTAGTTATGGCGGGGGCCCGCAATGAGCAGTTCTTC. It specifies CATRQFLVMAGARNEQFF.

This rearrangement joins TRBV6-5 to TRBJ1-1; TRBD1 agrees at 7 bases. Germline CDR1 MNHEY, CDR2 SVGAGI. The CDR3 contains 14 residues. J was trimmed by 4 bases and V by 2 bases; bases with no gene match: 4. CDR3 region: CASSYQGGGTEAFF. CDR3 in DNA: TGTGCCAGCAGTTACCAGGGGGGGGGCACTGAAGCTTTCTTT.

This clonotype was seen only a few times. The chain employs TRBV20-1 and TRBJ2-5; D not resolved. Germline V lookup: CDR1 DFQATT, CDR2 SNEGSKA (reference sequence). The V and J ends lost 4 bases and 0 bases respectively, with 9 bases between them. The CDR3 has 13 residues. The CDR3 DNA reads TGCAGTGCTAATAAGGCAGACCAAGAGACCCAGTACTTC. Its translation: CSANKADQETQYF.

At least ten counts were recorded for this clonotype. V usage is TRBV29-1 and J usage is TRBJ2-3; D gene uncertain. Deletions cut 0 bases from V and 0 bases from J, with 13 bases between. Per germline, CDR1 SQVTM and CDR2 ANQGSEA. The CDR3 extends over 16 amino acids. In DNA, the CDR3 is TGCAGCGTTGAAGATGAGGCAGGCCTTAGCACAGATACGCAGTATTTT. Translated, it gives CSVEDEAGLSTDTQYF.

This clonotype was counted between two and nine times. V gene TRBV29-1 combines with J gene TRBJ2-5; D gene unclear. Per the germline V gene, CDR1 is SQVTM and CDR2 is ANQGSEA. The CDR3 loop spans 12 amino acids. Deletions cut 3 bases from V and 9 bases from J, with 14 bases between. Here the CDR3 DNA reads TGCAGCGTTGAGAGTGGGGTAAGGGCCCAGTACTTC. Translation: CSVESGVRAQYF. The full variable domain, its missing parts supplied by reference TRBV29-1 and TRBJ2-5, is SAVISQKPSRDICQRGTSLTIQCQVDSQVTMMFWYRQQPGQSLTLIATANQGSEATYESGFVIDKFPISRPNLTFSTLTVSNMSPEDSSIYLCSVESGVRAQYFGPGTRLLVL.

The chain employs TRBV27 and TRBJ2-2; tentatively, D is TRBD2 (7 bases). V lost 3 bases and J lost 6, with 8 bases in between. Germline CDR1 and CDR2: MNHEY and SMNVEV (reference sequence). This CDR3 region has 13 residues. The CDR3 sequence: CASSFGGPGELFF. CDR3 DNA sequence: TGTGCCAGCAGTTTCGGGGGGCCCGGGGAGCTGTTTTTT.

This clonotype was seen at least ten times. This rearrangement joins TRBV18 to TRBJ1-1, with 7 bases identical to TRBD1. This CDR3 region has 14 residues. Germline-derived CDR1 and CDR2 are KGHSH and LQKENI. V shed 8 bases, J shed 1 base, and the junction held 7 bases outside the gene matches. CDR3 amino acids: CASTPGTANTEAFF. The DNA for the CDR3 is TGTGCCAGCACCCCCGGGACAGCGAACACTGAAGCTTTCTTT.

This clonotype was found a few times. The chain links TRBV20-1 to TRBJ2-5; 10 nucleotides align to TRBD2. The CDR3 contains 15 residues. V was pared by 3 bases and J by 5 bases, with 9 bases of the junction left unmatched. In germline, CDR1 is DFQATT, CDR2 SNEGSKA (reference sequence). Here the CDR3 DNA reads TGCAGTGCTAGTCCCCTAGCGGGGGCAGGGGAGACCCAGTACTTC. It is translated as CSASPLAGAGETQYF.

The chain uses TRBV20-1 and TRBJ2-3; the D is unclear. V lost 0 bases, J lost 2 bases, and 9 bases lay in between. The CDR3 contains 14 residues. The germline gives CDR1 DFQATT, CDR2 SNEGSKA (reference sequence). The CDR3 sequence is CSARDITFTDTQYF. CDR3 bases: TGCAGTGCTAGAGATATAACTTTCACAGATACGCAGTATTTT.

This clonotype was counted many times. The rearrangement joins TRBV20-1 to TRBJ2-5; D may be TRBD1 (7 bases). The germline V gene encodes CDR1 DFQATT and CDR2 SNEGSKA (reference sequence). V lost 6 bases and J lost 1, with 12 bases in between. The CDR3 sequence is 13 residues long. The CDR3 DNA sequence: TGCAGTGCCCGGGGGACAGTCCAAGAGACCCAGTACTTC. Protein sequence: CSARGTVQETQYF.

This clonotype was observed many times. The chain joins TRBV3-1 to TRBJ2-7; 7 bases align to TRBD1. The CDR3 has 14 residues. V trimming: 3 bases; J trimming: 4 bases; junction bases outside the gene matches: 6. Germline V CDR1 and CDR2: LGHDT, YNNKEL (reference sequence). The CDR3 loop reads CASSHLGGEYEQYF. The CDR3 bases are TGTGCCAGCAGCCATTTAGGGGGCGAGTACGAGCAGTACTTC.

This clonotype was found many times. V is TRBV27 and J is TRBJ1-6; the D gene is possibly TRBD1 (5 bases). Germline assignment: CDR1 MNHEY and CDR2 SMNVEV (reference sequence). The CDR3 contains 15 residues. Trimming took off 2 bases at V and 9 bases at J, with 14 bases between the two ends. The CDR3 loop is CASSLIDSWGSPLHF. CDR3 sequence (DNA): TGTGCCAGCAGTTTAATTGACAGTTGGGGTTCACCCCTCCACTTT.